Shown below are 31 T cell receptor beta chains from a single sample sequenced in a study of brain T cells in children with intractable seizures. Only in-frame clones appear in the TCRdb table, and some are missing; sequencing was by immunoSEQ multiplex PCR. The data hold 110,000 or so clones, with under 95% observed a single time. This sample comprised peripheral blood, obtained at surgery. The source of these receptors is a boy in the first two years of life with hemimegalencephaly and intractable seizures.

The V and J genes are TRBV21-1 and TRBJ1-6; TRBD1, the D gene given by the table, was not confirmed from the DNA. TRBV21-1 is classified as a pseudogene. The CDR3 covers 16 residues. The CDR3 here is CASSAPGQGVNSPLHF. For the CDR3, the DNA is TGTGCCAGCAGCGCCCCCGGACAGGGGGTTAATTCACCCCTCCACTTT.

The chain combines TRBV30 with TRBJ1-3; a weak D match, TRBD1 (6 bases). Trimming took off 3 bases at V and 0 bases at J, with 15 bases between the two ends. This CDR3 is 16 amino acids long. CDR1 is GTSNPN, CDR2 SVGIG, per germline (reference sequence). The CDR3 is CAWSLRTAGSGNTIYF. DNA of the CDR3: TGTGCCTGGAGCCTTAGGACAGCCGGCTCTGGAAACACCATATATTTT. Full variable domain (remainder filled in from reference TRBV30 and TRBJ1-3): SQTIHQWPATLVQPVGSPLSLECTVEGTSNPNLYWYRQAAGRGLQLLFYSVGIGQISSEVPQNLSASRPQDRQFILSSKKLLLSDSGFYLCAWSLRTAGSGNTIYFGEGSWLTVV.

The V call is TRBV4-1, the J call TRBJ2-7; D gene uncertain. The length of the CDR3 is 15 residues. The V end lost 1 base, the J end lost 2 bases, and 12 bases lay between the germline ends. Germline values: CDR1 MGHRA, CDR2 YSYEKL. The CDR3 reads CASSQAAGVTYEQYF. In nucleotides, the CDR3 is TGCGCCAGCAGCCAAGCGGCAGGCGTAACCTACGAGCAGTACTTC.

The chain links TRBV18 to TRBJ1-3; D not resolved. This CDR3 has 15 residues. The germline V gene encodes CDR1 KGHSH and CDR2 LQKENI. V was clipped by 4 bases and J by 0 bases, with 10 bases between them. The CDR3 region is CASSQRTGSGNTIYF. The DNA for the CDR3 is TGTGCCAGCTCACAGAGGACCGGCTCTGGAAACACCATATATTTT.

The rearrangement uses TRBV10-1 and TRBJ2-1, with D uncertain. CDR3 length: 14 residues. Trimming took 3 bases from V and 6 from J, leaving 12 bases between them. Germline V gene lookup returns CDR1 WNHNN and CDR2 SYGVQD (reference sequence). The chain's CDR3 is CASSEGLQLNEQFF. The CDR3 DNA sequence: TGCGCCAGCAGTGAAGGCCTTCAACTCAATGAGCAGTTCTTC.

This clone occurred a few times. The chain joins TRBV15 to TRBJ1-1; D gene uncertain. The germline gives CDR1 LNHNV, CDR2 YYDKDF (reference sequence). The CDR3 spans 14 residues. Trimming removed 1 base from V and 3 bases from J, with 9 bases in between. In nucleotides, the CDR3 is TGTGCCACCAGCAGAGTGGTTGGGTACACTGAAGCTTTCTTT. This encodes CATSRVVGYTEAFF.

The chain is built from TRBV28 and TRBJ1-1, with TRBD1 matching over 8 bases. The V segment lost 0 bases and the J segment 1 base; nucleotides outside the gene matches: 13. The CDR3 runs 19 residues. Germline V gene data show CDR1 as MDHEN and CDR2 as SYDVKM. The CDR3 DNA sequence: TGTGCCAGCAGTTTATGCCTCCATCCAGGGGGCGCGGGGAACACTGAAGCTTTCTTT. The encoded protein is CASSLCLHPGGAGNTEAFF. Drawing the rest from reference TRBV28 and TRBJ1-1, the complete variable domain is DVKVTQSSRYLVKRTGEKVFLECVQDMDHENMFWYRQDPGLGLRLIYFSYDVKMKEKGDIPEGYSVSREKKERFSLILESASTNQTSMYLCASSLCLHPGGAGNTEAFFGQGTRLTVV.

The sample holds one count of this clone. The DNA for the CDR3 is TGTGCCAGCAGCCTAGGAGTGGTCGGGGCTAGCGGGGCGGCAGATACGCAGTATTTT. The encoded protein is CASSLGVVGASGAADTQYF. The chain combines TRBV3-1 (or the pseudogene TRBV3-2) with TRBJ2-3, with 9 bases lining up with TRBD2. The CDR3 runs 19 residues. Losses at the gene ends were 4 bases for V and 4 bases for J; bases not matched to a gene: 18. CDR1 is LGHDT and CDR2 is YNNKEL in the germline V gene (reference sequence).

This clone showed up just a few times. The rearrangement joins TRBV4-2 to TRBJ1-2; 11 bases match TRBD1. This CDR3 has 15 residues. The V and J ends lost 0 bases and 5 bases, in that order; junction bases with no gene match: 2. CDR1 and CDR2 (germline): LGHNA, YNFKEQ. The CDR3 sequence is CASSQDGQGAYGYTF. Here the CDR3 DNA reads TGTGCCAGCAGCCAAGATGGACAGGGGGCGTATGGCTACACCTTC.

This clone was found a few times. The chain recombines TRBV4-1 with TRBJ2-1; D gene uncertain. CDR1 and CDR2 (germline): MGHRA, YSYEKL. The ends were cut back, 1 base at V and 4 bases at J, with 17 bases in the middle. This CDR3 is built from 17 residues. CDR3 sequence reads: CASSQVSPIQLYNEQFF. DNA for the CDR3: TGCGCCAGCAGCCAAGTATCCCCTATCCAACTTTACAATGAGCAGTTCTTC.

This CDR3 is CASSPWTSGRAESPGELFF. The CDR3, as DNA: TGTGCCAGCAGTCCCTGGACTAGCGGGAGGGCCGAATCTCCCGGGGAGCTGTTTTTT. J is TRBJ2-2 and V is TRBV28; TRBD2 aligns across 15 bases. This CDR3 comprises 19 residues. Per the germline V gene, CDR1 is MDHEN and CDR2 is SYDVKM. The trim removed 5 bases at V and 6 bases at J, leaving 13 bases unmatched.

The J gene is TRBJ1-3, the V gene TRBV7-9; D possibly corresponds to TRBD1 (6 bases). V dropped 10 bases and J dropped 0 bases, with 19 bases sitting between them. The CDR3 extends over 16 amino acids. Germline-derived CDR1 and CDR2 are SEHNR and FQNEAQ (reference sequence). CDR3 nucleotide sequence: TGTGCCATCCTCTCCGGGGGGCTCAACTCTGGAAACACCATATATTTT. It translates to CAILSGGLNSGNTIYF.

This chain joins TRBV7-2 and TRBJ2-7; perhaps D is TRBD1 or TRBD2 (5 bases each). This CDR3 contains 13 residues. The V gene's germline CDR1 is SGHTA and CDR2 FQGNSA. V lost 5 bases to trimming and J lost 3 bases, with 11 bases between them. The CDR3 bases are TGTGCCAGCAGCACGGGACCCTACTACGAGCAGTACTTC. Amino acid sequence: CASSTGPYYEQYF. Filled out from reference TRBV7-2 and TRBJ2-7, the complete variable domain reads GAGVSQSPSNKVTEKGKDVELRCDPISGHTALYWYRQSLGQGLEFLIYFQGNSAPDKSGLPSDRFSAERTGGSVSTLTIQRTQQEDSAVYLCASSTGPYYEQYFGPGTRLTVT.

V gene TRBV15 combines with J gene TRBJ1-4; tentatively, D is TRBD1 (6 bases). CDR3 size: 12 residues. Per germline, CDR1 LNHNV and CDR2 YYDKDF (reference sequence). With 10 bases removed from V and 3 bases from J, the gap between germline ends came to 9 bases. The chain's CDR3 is CAIGTPNEKLFF. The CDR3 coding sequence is TGTGCCATTGGGACACCTAATGAAAAACTGTTTTTT.

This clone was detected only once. For the CDR3, the DNA is TGTGCCAGCAGCCTACCATCAGTAGGAACCCTATCTAGCACAGATACGCAGTATTTT. Translation gives CASSLPSVGTLSSTDTQYF. The genes are TRBV7-8 and TRBJ2-3, with D uncertain. Trimming removed 5 bases from V and 0 bases from J, with 24 bases in between. There are 19 residues in the CDR3. Germline V lookup: CDR1 SGHVS, CDR2 FQNEAQ.

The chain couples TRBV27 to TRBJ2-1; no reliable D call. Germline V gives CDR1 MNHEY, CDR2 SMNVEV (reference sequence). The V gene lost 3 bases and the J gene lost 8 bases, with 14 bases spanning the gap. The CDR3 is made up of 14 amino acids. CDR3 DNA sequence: TGTGCCAGCAGTTTGGTAGGCAGCCTGCATGAGCAGTTCTTC. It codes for CASSLVGSLHEQFF.

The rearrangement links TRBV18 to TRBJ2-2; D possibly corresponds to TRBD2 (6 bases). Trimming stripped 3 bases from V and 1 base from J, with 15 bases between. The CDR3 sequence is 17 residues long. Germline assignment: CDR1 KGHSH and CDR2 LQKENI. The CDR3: CASSPLHGRENTGELFF. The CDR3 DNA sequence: TGTGCCAGCTCACCGTTGCATGGGCGGGAGAACACCGGGGAGCTGTTTTTT.

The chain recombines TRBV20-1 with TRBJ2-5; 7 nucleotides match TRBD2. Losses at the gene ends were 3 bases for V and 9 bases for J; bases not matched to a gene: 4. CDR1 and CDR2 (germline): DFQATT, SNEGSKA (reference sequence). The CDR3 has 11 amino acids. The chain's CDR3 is CSARQGGAQYF. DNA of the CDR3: TGCAGTGCTAGGCAGGGAGGGGCCCAGTACTTC.

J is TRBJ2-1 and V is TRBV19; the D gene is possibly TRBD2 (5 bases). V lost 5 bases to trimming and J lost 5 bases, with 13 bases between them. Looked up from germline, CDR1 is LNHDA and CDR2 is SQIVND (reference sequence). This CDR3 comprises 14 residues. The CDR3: CASSAPLANNEQFF. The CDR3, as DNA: TGTGCCAGTAGTGCCCCCCTAGCCAACAATGAGCAGTTCTTC.

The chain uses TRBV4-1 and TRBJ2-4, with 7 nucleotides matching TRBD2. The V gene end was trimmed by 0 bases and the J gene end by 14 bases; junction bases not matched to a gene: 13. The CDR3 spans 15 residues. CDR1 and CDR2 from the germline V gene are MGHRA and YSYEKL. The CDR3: CASSQEGRPGGRKYF. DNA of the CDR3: TGCGCCAGCAGCCAAGAAGGCCGTCCTGGCGGGAGAAAGTACTTC.

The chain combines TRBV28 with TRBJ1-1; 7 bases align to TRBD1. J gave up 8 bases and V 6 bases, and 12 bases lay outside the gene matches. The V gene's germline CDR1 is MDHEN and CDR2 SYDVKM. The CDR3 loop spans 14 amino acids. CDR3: CASRSHEGAREAFF. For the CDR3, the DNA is TGTGCCAGCAGATCTCACGAGGGGGCGAGGGAAGCTTTCTTT.

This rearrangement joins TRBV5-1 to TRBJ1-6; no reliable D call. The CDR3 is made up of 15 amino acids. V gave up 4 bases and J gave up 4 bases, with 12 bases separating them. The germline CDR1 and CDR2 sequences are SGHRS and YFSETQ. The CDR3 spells CASSRGPLYNSPLHF. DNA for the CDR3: TGCGCCAGCAGCCGAGGGCCTCTATATAATTCACCCCTCCACTTT.

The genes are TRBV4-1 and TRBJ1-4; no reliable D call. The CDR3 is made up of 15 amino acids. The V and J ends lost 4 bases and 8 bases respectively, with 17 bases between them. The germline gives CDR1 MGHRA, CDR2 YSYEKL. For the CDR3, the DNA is TGCGCCAGCAGCCCCCTGAGCCAGAGACGGGAAAAACTGTTTTTT. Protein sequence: CASSPLSQRREKLFF.

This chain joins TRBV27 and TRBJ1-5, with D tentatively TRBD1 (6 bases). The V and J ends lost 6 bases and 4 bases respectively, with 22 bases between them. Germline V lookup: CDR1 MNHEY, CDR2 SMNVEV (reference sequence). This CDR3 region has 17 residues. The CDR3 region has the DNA TGTGCCAGCAGCCCTAATCGGGGGGCATCATGGAATCAGCCCCAGCATTTT. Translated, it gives CASSPNRGASWNQPQHF.

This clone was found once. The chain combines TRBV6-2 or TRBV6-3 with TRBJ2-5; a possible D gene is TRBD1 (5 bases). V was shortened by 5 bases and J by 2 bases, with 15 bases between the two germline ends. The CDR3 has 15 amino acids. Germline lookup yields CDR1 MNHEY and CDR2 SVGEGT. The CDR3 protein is CASSRASGLQETQYF. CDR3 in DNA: TGTGCCAGCAGTAGGGCGTCAGGGCTACAAGAGACCCAGTACTTC.

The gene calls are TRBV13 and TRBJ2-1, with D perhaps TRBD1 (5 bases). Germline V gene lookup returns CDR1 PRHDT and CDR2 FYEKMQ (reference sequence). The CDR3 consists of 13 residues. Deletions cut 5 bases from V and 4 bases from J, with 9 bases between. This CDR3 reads CASSETAYNEQFF. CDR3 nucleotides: TGTGCCAGCAGCGAGACAGCTTACAATGAGCAGTTCTTC.

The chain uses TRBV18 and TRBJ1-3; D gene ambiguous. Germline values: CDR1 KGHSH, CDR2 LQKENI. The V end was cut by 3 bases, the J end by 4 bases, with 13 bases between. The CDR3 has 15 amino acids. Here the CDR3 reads CASSPPGPLGNTIYF. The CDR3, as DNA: TGTGCCAGCTCACCCCCTGGCCCCTTGGGAAACACCATATATTTT.

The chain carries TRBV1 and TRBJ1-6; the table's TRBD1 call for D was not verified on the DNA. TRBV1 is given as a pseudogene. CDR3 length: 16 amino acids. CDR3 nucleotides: TGCACCAGCAGCCATCCCGTCTTGGGGCTGAATTCACCCCTCCACTTT. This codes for CTSSHPVLGLNSPLHF.

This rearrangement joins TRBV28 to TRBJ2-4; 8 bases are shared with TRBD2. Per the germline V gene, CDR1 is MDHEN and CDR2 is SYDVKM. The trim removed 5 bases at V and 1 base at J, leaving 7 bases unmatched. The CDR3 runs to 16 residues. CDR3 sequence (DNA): TGTGCCAGCAGTATATTTCGGGAGGGGGCCAAAAACATTCAGTACTTC. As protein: CASSIFREGAKNIQYF.

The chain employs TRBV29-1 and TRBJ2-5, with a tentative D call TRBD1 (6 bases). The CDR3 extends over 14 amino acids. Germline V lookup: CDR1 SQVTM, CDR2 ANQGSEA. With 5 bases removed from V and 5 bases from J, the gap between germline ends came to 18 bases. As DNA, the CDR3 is TGCAGCGTTTTTTCGGACAGCAGACTTGAGACCCAGTACTTC. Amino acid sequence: CSVFSDSRLETQYF. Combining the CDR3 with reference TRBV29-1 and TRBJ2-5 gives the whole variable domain SAVISQKPSRDICQRGTSLTIQCQVDSQVTMMFWYRQQPGQSLTLIATANQGSEATYESGFVIDKFPISRPNLTFSTLTVSNMSPEDSSIYLCSVFSDSRLETQYFGPGTRLLVL.

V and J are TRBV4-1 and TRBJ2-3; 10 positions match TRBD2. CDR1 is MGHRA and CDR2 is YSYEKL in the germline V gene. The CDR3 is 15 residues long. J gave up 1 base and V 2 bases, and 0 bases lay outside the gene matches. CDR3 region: CASSQLAGGTDTQYF. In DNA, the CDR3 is TGCGCCAGCAGCCAACTAGCGGGGGGCACAGATACGCAGTATTTT.